Below, 23 T cell receptor beta chains from the same sample are listed, as sequenced in a study of shared clonotypes between healthy human individuals. The method was immunoSEQ multiplex PCR; TCRdb's version includes in-frame clones alone and lacks a portion of them. This sample has approximately 2,300,000 clones; around 93% occur once, and the top ten carry about 0.41%. Specimen: naive CD4+ T cells from PBMCs. The subset was: CD45RA+ positively selected. Receptor source: a man younger than 30 in good health. Some clones in this sample may be carry-over from other donors' samples.

The CDR3 sequence: CASKRGPPYEQYF. In DNA, the CDR3 is TGTGCCAGCAAAAGGGGCCCACCCTACGAGCAGTACTTC. This chain joins TRBV28 and TRBJ2-7; weak D call: TRBD1 (5 bases). CDR3 length equals 13 residues. Germline V gene sequence: CDR1 MDHEN, CDR2 SYDVKM. V lost 7 bases to trimming and J lost 2 bases, with 12 bases between them.

In DNA, the CDR3 is TGTGCCAGCAGCCTAAAGCCACGTGGGACTGAAGCTTTCTTT. This codes for CASSLKPRGTEAFF. The V call is TRBV28, the J call TRBJ1-1; D remains ambiguous. Per the germline V gene, CDR1 is MDHEN and CDR2 is SYDVKM. Trimming took 6 bases from V and 5 from J, leaving 16 bases between them. There are 14 residues in the CDR3.

A remark on this clone: This same CDR3 is encoded by further DNA sequences in the sample. This sequence joins TRBV28 and TRBJ1-5; no clear D. CDR1 MDHEN and CDR2 SYDVKM come from the germline V gene. The V end was cut by 3 bases, the J end by 0 bases, with 9 bases between. The CDR3 loop spans 15 amino acids. The chain's CDR3 is CASSLPGVSNQPQHF. In DNA, the CDR3 is TGTGCCAGCAGTTTGCCTGGGGTTAGCAATCAGCCCCAGCATTTT.

The chain has TRBV28 and TRBJ1-2, with 7 bases matching TRBD1. The germline gives CDR1 MDHEN, CDR2 SYDVKM. V lost 3 bases, J lost 7 bases, and 5 bases stayed unmatched. This CDR3 spans 13 amino acids. CDR3 nucleotides: TGTGCCAGCAGTTTGGGGACAGAGACTGGCTACACCTTC. This sequence encodes CASSLGTETGYTF.

This chain joins TRBV27 and TRBJ2-7; 7 bases are a match to TRBD1. The germline V gene encodes CDR1 MNHEY and CDR2 SMNVEV (reference sequence). The CDR3 is 14 amino acids. The trim removed 5 bases at V and 4 bases at J, leaving 8 bases unmatched. The CDR3 bases are TGTGCCAGCAGTCCCCTGGGACAGAGGTACGAGCAGTACTTC. Its translation is CASSPLGQRYEQYF.

The rearrangement links TRBV12-2 to TRBJ2-7; the table's TRBD2 call for D was not verified on the DNA. TRBV12-2 is assigned pseudogene status. The CDR3 has 17 amino acids. CDR3 amino acids: CASRRPSYEREAYEQYF. DNA of the CDR3: TGTGCAAGTCGCCGGCCGAGCTATGAGCGGGAGGCCTACGAGCAGTACTTC.

V and J are TRBV7-2 and TRBJ1-1; 7 bases agree with TRBD1. CDR1 is SGHTA and CDR2 is FQGNSA in the germline V gene. The junction had 5 bases not matched to a gene; V was cut back by 3 bases and J by 4 bases. This CDR3 region has 14 residues. The CDR3 loop is CASSFRGVGTEAFF. The CDR3 DNA reads as TGTGCCAGCAGCTTCAGGGGGGTTGGCACTGAAGCTTTCTTT.

Comment on this clone: In the same sample, other DNA sequences code for this CDR3. The V call is TRBV28, the J call TRBJ2-1, with TRBD1 matching over 9 bases. CDR1 is MDHEN, CDR2 SYDVKM, per germline. The CDR3 totals 13 residues. The V gene end was trimmed by 6 bases and the J gene end by 4 bases; junction bases not matched to a gene: 1. The CDR3 sequence: CASRTGGYNEQFF. CDR3 bases: TGTGCCAGCAGGACAGGGGGGTACAATGAGCAGTTCTTC.

The chain couples TRBV6-5 to TRBJ2-5, with D hard to call. The germline V and J ends were trimmed by 2 bases and 5 bases, with 15 bases remaining between them. This CDR3 contains 15 residues. Germline CDR1 is MNHEY and CDR2 is SVGAGI. CDR3 nucleotides: TGTGCCAGCAGTTACGGGTTGGGTCGTGGGGAGACCCAGTACTTC. Its translation: CASSYGLGRGETQYF.

This clone has just one count. V and J are TRBV7-2 and TRBJ2-5; 7 bases align to TRBD2. Trimming took 3 bases from V and 3 from J; bases not matched to a gene: 4. The CDR3 is 14 amino acids. Germline CDR1 and CDR2: SGHTA and FQGNSA. DNA of the CDR3: TGTGCCAGCAGCTTGGGGACTACCAAAGAGACCCAGTACTTC. Protein: CASSLGTTKETQYF.

A remark on this clone: Other nucleotide sequences in the sample specify the same CDR3. The chain combines TRBV5-1 with TRBJ1-4; no definite D call. V was shortened by 0 bases and J by 4 bases, with 10 bases between the two germline ends. This CDR3 contains 15 residues. CDR1 and CDR2 (germline): SGHRS, YFSETQ. CDR3 nucleotide sequence: TGCGCCAGCAGCTTGGGACAAACTAGTAATGAAAAACTGTTTTTT. This codes for CASSLGQTSNEKLFF.

The J gene is TRBJ1-2, the V gene TRBV19, with unresolved D. The CDR3 runs 16 residues. Germline V gives CDR1 LNHDA, CDR2 SQIVND (reference sequence). Trimming cost V 6 bases and J 0 bases, with 17 bases left between them. The CDR3: CASRAMRGASNYGYTF. The CDR3 DNA is TGTGCCAGTAGGGCGATGCGGGGAGCTTCTAACTATGGCTACACCTTC.

A word on this clone: Other DNA sequences of this sample code for an identical CDR3. The rearrangement uses TRBV2 and TRBJ2-1; the D is unclear. Germline CDR1 is SNHLY and CDR2 is FYNNEI. V was trimmed by 0 bases and J by 3 bases, leaving 6 bases between them. The CDR3 totals 14 residues. This CDR3 reads CASSEASSYNEQFF. DNA of the CDR3: TGTGCCAGCAGTGAAGCATCCAGCTACAATGAGCAGTTCTTC.

The chain has TRBV9 and TRBJ2-1, with a tentative D call TRBD2 (6 bases). V was clipped by 2 bases and J by 4 bases, with 19 bases between them. This CDR3 region has 17 residues. In germline, CDR1 is SGDLS, CDR2 YYNGEE. The CDR3: CASSVWVEGLGYNEQFF. The CDR3 DNA reads as TGTGCCAGCAGCGTGTGGGTGGAGGGACTCGGATACAATGAGCAGTTCTTC.

V is TRBV5-4 and J is TRBJ1-1; D not resolved. The V end lost 4 bases, the J end lost 0 bases, and 16 bases lay between the germline ends. The CDR3 extends over 16 amino acids. The V gene's germline CDR1 is SGHNT and CDR2 YYREEE (reference sequence). Here the CDR3 DNA reads TGTGCCAGCAGCCCATTGGGAGGGTCCATGAACACTGAAGCTTTCTTT. Translating it yields CASSPLGGSMNTEAFF.

The rearrangement uses TRBV28 and TRBJ1-3; maybe TRBD1 (5 bases). The V end was cut by 6 bases, the J end by 4 bases, with 19 bases between. Germline values: CDR1 MDHEN, CDR2 SYDVKM. The CDR3 contains 16 residues. The DNA for the CDR3 is TGTGCCAGCAGGAACGCCCCAGGGCCTTACGGAAACACCATATATTTT. Translating gives CASRNAPGPYGNTIYF.

The chain is built from TRBV4-1 and TRBJ2-3; TRBD2 is a possible D gene (5 bases). The CDR3 totals 15 residues. Trimming stripped 4 bases from V and 9 bases from J, with 20 bases between. CDR1 and CDR2 (germline): MGHRA, YSYEKL. CDR3 sequence reads: CASSPQTGNAGTQYF. DNA for the CDR3: TGCGCCAGCAGCCCCCAGACCGGGAATGCCGGGACGCAGTATTTT.

The CDR3 protein is CASSLTSGRTETQYF. The CDR3 coding sequence is TGTGCCAGCAGCTTGACTAGCGGGAGGACAGAGACCCAGTACTTC. The chain couples TRBV5-6 to TRBJ2-5, with 12 bases fitting TRBD2. The CDR3 consists of 15 residues. Germline CDR1 SGHDT, CDR2 YYEEEE. The ends lost 1 base at V and 4 bases at J; junction bases unmatched: 2.

This chain connects TRBV6-1 to TRBJ1-2; 10 bases agree with TRBD1. Germline lookup yields CDR1 MNHNS and CDR2 SASEGT. CDR3 length equals 15 residues. V lost 6 bases, J lost 8 bases, and 12 bases stayed unmatched. CDR3 loop: CASRIYPGQGRGYTF. Here the CDR3 DNA reads TGTGCCAGCAGAATCTATCCGGGACAGGGGCGAGGCTACACCTTC.

On this clone itself: Additional DNA sequences in this sample encode the identical CDR3. The chain carries TRBV6-1 and TRBJ1-2, with 9 bases aligning to TRBD1. With V trimmed by 3 bases and J by 5 bases, 1 base remained unmatched. Looked up from germline, CDR1 is MNHNS and CDR2 is SASEGT. This CDR3 comprises 13 residues. CDR3 sequence reads: CASSEGTGYGYTF. DNA of the CDR3: TGTGCCAGCAGTGAGGGGACAGGGTATGGCTACACCTTC.

The V gene is TRBV2, the J gene TRBJ2-2, with D perhaps TRBD1 (6 bases). V was cut by 4 bases and J by 4 bases, with 13 bases left in between. This CDR3 is built from 15 residues. CDR1 and CDR2 (germline): SNHLY, FYNNEI. DNA for the CDR3: TGTGCCAGCAGTGCCGACAGGATAAGCACCGGGGAGCTGTTTTTT. Translating gives CASSADRISTGELFF.

This clone was observed a single time. The CDR3 is CAISESLAGENSYEQYF. In DNA, the CDR3 is TGTGCCATCAGTGAGTCCCTTGCAGGGGAAAATTCCTACGAGCAGTACTTC. This rearrangement joins TRBV10-3 to TRBJ2-7; a weak D match, TRBD1 (6 bases). Trimming shortened V by 0 bases and J by 1 base, and 16 bases separated the two germline ends. Germline V lookup: CDR1 ENHRY, CDR2 SYGVKD. The CDR3 totals 17 residues.

This chain uses TRBV7-9 with TRBJ1-1; weak D call: TRBD1 (6 bases). There are 15 residues in the CDR3. Deletions cut 3 bases from V and 4 bases from J, with 15 bases between. The germline V gene has CDR1 SEHNR and CDR2 FQNEAQ (reference sequence). The CDR3 region has the DNA TGTGCCAGCAGCTTGGGCGTGGGGGCCAGCACTGAAGCTTTCTTT. Translated, it gives CASSLGVGASTEAFF.